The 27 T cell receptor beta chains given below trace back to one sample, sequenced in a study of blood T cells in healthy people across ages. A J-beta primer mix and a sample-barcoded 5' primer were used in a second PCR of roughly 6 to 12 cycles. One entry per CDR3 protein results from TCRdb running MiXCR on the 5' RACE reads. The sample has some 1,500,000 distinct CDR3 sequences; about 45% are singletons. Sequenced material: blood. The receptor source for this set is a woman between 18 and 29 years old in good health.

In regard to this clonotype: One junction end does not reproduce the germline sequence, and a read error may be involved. The CDR3 nucleotides are TGTGCCGGCAGTTTAGTTCTTAGGACGTCCTACGAGCAGTACTTC. Its translation is CAGSLVLRTSYEQYF. The chain has TRBV28 and TRBJ2-7, with D unresolved. Germline V gives CDR1 MDHEN, CDR2 SYDVKM. The CDR3 runs to 15 residues. The entire variable domain, with the rest obtained from reference TRBV28 and TRBJ2-7, is as follows: DVKVTQSSRYLVKRTGEKVFLECVQDMDHENMFWYRQDPGLGLRLIYFSYDVKMKEKGDIPEGYSVSREKKERFSLILESASTNQTSMYLCAGSLVLRTSYEQYFGPGTRLTVT.

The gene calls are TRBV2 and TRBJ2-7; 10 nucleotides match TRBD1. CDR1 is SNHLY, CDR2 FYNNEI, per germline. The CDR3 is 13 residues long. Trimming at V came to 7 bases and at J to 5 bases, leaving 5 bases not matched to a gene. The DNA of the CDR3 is TGTGCCAGCAATGGGGACAGGGGAAACGAGCAGTACTTC. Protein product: CASNGDRGNEQYF.

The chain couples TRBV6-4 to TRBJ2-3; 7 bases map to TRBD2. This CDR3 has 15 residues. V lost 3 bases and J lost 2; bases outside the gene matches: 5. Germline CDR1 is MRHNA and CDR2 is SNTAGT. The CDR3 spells CASSDKTSPTDTQYF. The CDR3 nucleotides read TGTGCCAGCAGTGATAAGACTAGCCCCACAGATACGCAGTATTTT.

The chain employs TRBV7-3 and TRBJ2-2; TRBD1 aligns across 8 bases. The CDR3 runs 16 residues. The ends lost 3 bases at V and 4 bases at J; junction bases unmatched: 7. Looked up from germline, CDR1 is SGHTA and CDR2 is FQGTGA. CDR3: CASSLSGGAVTGELFF. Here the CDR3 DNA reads TGTGCCAGCAGCTTGTCAGGGGGCGCGGTCACCGGGGAGCTGTTTTTT.

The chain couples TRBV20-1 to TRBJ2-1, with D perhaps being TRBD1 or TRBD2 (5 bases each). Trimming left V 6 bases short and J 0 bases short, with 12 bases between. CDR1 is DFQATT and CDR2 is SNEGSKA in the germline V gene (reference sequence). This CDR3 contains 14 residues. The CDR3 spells CSALTGPSYNEQFF. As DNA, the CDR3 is TGCAGTGCGCTAACGGGGCCCTCCTACAATGAGCAGTTCTTC.

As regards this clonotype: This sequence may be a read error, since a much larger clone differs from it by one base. Here the CDR3 reads CASSQNPAGAGETQYF. The CDR3 DNA reads as TGTGCCAGCAGCCAAAATCCGGCGGGAGCAGGAGAGACCCAGTACTTC. The chain couples TRBV3-1 to TRBJ2-5; TRBD2 aligns across 7 bases. This CDR3 region has 16 residues. Per germline, CDR1 LGHDT and CDR2 YNNKEL (reference sequence). V gave up 2 bases and J gave up 4 bases; unmatched junction bases: 10.

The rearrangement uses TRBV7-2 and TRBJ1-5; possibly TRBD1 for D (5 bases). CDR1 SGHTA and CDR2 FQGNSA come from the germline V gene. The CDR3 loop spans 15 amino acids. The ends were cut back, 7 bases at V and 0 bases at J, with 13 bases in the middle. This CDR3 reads CASTKEGRSNQPQHF. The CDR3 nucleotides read TGTGCCAGCACCAAGGAGGGACGTAGCAATCAGCCCCAGCATTTT.

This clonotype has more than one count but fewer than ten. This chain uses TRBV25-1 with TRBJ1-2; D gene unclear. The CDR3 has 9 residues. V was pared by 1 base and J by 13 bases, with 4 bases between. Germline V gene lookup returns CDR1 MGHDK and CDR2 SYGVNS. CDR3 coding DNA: TGTGCCAGCAGTGAATTATGCACCTTC. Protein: CASSELCTF.

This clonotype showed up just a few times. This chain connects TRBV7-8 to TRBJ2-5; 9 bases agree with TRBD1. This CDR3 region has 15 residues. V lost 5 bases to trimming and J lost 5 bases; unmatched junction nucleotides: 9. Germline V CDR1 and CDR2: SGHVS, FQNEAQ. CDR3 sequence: CASSGRDRVRETQYF. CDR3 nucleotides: TGTGCCAGCAGCGGCCGGGACAGGGTCCGGGAGACCCAGTACTTC.

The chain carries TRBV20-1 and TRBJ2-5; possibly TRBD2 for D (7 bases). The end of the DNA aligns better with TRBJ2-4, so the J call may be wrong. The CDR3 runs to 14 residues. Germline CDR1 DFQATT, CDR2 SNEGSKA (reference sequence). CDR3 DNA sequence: TGCAGTGCTAGAGGAGGGGGGGGCGGAGACATTCAGTACTTC. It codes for CSARGGGGGDIQYF.

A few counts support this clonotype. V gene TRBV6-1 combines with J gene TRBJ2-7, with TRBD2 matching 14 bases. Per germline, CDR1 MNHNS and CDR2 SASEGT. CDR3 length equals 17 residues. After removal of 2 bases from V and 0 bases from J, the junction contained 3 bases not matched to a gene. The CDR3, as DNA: TGTGCCAGCAGTGAAAGGACTAGCGGGGGGCACTCCTACGAGCAGTACTTC. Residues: CASSERTSGGHSYEQYF.

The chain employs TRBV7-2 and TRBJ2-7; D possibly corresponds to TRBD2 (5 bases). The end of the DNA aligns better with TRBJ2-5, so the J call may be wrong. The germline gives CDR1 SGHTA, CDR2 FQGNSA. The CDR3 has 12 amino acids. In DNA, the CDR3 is TGTGCCAGCAGCCAGAGGGCAGAGACCCAGTACTTC. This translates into CASSQRAETQYF.

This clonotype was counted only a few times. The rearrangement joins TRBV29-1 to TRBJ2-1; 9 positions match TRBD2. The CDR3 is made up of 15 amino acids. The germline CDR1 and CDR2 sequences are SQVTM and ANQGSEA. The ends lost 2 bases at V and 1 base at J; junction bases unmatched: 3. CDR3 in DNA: TGCAGCGTTGAATATAGCGGGAGTTCCTACAATGAGCAGTTCTTC. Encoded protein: CSVEYSGSSYNEQFF.

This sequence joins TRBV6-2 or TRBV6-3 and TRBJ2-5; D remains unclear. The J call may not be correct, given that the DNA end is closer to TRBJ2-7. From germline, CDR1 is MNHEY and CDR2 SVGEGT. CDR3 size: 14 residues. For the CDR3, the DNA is TGTGCCAGCAGTTACCGCGAGTATACCTACGAGCAGTACTTC. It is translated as CASSYREYTYEQYF.

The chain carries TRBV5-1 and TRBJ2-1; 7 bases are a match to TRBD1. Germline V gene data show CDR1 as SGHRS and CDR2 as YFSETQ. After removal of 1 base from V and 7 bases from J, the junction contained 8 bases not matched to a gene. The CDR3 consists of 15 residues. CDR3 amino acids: CASSLPSTGSNEQFF. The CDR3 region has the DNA TGCGCCAGCAGCTTGCCCTCGACAGGGAGTAATGAGCAGTTCTTC.

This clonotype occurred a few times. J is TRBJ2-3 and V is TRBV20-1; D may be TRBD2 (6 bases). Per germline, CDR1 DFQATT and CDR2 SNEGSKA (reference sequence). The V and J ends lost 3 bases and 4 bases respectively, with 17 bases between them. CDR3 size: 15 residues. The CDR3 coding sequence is TGCAGTGCTAGGGTGGAGCGGGCCCGGGCAGATACGCAGTATTTT. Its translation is CSARVERARADTQYF.

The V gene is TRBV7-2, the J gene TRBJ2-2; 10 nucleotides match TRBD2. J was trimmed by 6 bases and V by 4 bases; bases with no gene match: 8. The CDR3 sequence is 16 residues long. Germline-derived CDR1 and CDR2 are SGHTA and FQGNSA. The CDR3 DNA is TGTGCCAGCAGCTCCATAGCGGGGGGACAGTCCGGGGAGCTGTTTTTT. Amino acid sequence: CASSSIAGGQSGELFF.

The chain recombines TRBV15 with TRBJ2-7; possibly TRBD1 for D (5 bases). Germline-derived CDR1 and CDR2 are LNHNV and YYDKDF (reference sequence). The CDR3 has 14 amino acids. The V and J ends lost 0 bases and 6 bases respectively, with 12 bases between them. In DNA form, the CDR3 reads TGTGCCACCAGCAGAGATACGGCCAGGGTCGAGCAGTACTTC. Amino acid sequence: CATSRDTARVEQYF. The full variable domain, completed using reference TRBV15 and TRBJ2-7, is DAMVIQNPRYQVTQFGKPVTLSCSQTLNHNVMYWYQQKSSQAPKLLFHYYDKDFNNEADTPDNFQSRRPNTSFCFLDIRSPGLGDTAMYLCATSRDTARVEQYFGPGTRLTVT.

Here the CDR3 reads CASSVAGSDEQFF. The DNA of the CDR3 is TGTGCCAGCAGCGTAGCAGGTTCGGATGAGCAGTTCTTC. This sequence joins TRBV9 and TRBJ2-1; D gene unclear. Trimming left V 0 bases short and J 8 bases short, with 9 bases between. This CDR3 spans 13 amino acids. The germline V gene has CDR1 SGDLS and CDR2 YYNGEE.

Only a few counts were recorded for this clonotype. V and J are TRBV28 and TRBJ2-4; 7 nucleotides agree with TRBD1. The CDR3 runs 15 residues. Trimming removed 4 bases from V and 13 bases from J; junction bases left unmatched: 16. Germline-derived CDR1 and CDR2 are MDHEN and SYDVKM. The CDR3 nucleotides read TGTGCCAGCAGTTCGACAGGGAATATTTGGCTCGGGCAGTACTTC. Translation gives CASSSTGNIWLGQYF.

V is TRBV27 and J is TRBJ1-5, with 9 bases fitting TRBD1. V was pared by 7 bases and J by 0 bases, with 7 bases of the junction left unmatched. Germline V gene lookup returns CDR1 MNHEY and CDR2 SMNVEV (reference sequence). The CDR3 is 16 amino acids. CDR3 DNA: TGTGCCAGCAATAAACAGGGGGCGTTTAGCAATCAGCCCCAGCATTTT. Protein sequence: CASNKQGAFSNQPQHF.

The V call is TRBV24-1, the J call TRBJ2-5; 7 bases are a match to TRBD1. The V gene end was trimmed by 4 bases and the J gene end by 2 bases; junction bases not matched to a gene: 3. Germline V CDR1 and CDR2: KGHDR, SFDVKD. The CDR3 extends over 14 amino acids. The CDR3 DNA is TGTGCCACCAGTGACACGGGACAGCAAGAGACCCAGTACTTC. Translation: CATSDTGQQETQYF.

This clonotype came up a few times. This CDR3 reads CASSLSVLGYGYTF. CDR3 in DNA: TGTGCCAGCAGCTTATCCGTCTTAGGCTATGGCTACACCTTC. J is TRBJ1-2 and V is TRBV11-2; no clear D. CDR3 length: 14 residues. The V gene's germline CDR1 is SGHAT and CDR2 FQNNGV. V dropped 2 bases and J dropped 4 bases, with 11 bases sitting between them. The full variable domain, with the rest looked up from reference TRBV11-2 and TRBJ1-2, is EAGVAQSPRYKIIEKRQSVAFWCNPISGHATLYWYQQILGQGPKLLIQFQNNGVVDDSQLPKDRFSAERLKGVDSTLKIQPAKLEDSAVYLCASSLSVLGYGYTFGSGTRLTVV.

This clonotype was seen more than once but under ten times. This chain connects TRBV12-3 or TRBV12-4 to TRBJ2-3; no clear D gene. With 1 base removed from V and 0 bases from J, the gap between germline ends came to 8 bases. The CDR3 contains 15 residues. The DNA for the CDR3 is TGTGCCAGCAGTTTAGGCGTACGGAGCACAGATACGCAGTATTTT. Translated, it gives CASSLGVRSTDTQYF.

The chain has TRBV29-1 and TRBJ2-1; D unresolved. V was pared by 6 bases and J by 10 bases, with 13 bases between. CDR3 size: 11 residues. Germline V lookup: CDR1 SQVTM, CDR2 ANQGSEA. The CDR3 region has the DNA TGCAGCGTCCGAGGCTCCTACGAGCAGTTCTTC. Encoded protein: CSVRGSYEQFF.

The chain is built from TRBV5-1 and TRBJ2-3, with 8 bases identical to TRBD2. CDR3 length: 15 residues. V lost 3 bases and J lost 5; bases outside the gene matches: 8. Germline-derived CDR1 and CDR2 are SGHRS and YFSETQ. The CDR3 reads CASSSGLRGGDTQYF. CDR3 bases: TGCGCCAGCAGCTCCGGACTACGGGGGGGAGATACGCAGTATTTT.

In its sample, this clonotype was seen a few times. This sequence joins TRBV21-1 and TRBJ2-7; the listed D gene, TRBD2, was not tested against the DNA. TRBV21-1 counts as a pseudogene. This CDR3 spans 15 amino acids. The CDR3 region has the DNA TGTGCCAGCAGCATCCCGGGACTAGCCCGCAGCGAGCAGTACTTC. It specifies CASSIPGLARSEQYF.